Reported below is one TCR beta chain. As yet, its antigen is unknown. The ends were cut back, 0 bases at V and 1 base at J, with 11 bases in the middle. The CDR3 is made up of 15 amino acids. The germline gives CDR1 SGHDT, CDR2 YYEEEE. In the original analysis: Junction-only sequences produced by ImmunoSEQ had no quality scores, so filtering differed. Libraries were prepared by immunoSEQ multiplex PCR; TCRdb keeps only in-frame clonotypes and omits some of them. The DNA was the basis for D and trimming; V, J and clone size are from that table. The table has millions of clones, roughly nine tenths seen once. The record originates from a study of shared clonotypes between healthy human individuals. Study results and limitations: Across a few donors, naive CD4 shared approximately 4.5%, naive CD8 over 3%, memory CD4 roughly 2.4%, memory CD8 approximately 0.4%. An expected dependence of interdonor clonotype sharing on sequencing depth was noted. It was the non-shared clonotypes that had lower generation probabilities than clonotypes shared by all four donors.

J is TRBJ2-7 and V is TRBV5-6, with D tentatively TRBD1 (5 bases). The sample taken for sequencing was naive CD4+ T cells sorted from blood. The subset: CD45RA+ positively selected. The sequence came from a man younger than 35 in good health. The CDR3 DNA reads TGTGCCAGCAGCTTGGCTGGGGCCCCTTCCTACGAGCAGTACTTC. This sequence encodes CASSLAGAPSYEQYF.